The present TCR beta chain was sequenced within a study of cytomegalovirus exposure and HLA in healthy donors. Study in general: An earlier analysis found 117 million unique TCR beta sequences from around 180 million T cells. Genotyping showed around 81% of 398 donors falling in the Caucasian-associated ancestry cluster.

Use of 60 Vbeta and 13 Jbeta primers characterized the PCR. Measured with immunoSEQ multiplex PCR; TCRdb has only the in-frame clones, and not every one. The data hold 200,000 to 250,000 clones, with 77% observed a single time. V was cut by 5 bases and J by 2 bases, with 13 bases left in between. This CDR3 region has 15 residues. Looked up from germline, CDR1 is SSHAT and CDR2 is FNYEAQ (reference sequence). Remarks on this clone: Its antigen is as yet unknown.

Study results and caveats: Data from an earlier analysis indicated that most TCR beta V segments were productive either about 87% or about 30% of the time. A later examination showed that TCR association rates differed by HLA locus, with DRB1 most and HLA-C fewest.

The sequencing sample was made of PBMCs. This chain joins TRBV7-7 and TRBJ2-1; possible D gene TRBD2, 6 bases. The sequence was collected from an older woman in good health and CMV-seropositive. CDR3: CASSPRLGPYNEQFF. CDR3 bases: TGTGCCAGCAGCCCGAGACTAGGCCCCTACAATGAGCAGTTCTTC. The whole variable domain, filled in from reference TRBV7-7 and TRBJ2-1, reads GAGVSQSPRYKVTKRGQDVTLRCDPISSHATLYWYQQALGQGPEFLTYFNYEAQPDKSGLPSDRFSAERPEGSISTLTIQRTEQRDSAMYRCASSPRLGPYNEQFFGPGTRLTVL.